This paragraph covers one T cell receptor (beta chain) sequence. TCRdb keeps only in-frame clones here, not all; method: immunoSEQ multiplex PCR. This sample has around 54,000 clones, with about nine tenths found just once. The data originate from a study of T cells in localized non-small cell lung cancer. The junction had 5 bases not matched to a gene; V was cut back by 6 bases and J by 5 bases. Germline CDR1 and CDR2: SNHLY and FYNNEI. This CDR3 is 15 amino acids long. This sample comprised peripheral blood, obtained before any cancer treatment. The V and J genes are TRBV2 and TRBJ1-4; 11 bases agree with TRBD1. The sequence was collected from a male donor aged 60 or over with stage III squamous cell lung carcinoma. The CDR3 nucleotides are TGTGCCAGCAGGACCGGACAGGGGGCGAATGAAAAACTGTTTTTT. As protein: CASRTGQGANEKLFF.